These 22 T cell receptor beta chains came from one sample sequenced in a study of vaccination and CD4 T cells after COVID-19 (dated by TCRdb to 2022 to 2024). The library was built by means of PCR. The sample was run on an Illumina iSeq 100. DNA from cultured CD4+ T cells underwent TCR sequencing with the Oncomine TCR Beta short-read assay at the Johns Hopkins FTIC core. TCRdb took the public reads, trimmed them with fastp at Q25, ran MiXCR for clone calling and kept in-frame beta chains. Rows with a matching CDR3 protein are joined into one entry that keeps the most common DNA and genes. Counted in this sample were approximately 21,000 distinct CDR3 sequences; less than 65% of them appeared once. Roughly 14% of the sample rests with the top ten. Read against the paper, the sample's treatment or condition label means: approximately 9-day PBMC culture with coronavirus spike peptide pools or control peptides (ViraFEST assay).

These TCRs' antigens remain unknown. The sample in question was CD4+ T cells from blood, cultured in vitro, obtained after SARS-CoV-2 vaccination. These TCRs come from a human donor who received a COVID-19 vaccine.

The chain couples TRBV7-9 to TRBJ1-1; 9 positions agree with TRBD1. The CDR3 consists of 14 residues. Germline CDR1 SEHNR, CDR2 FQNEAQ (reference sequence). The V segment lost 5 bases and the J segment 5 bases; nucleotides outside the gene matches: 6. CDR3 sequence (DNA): TGTGCCAGCAGCATACAGGGGGCTTGGACTGAAGCTTTCTTT. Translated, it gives CASSIQGAWTEAFF.

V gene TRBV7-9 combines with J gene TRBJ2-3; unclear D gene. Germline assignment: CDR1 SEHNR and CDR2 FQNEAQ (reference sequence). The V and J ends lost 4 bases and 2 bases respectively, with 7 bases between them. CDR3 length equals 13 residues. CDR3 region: CASSSRPTDTQYF. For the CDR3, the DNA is TGTGCCAGCAGCTCAAGGCCCACAGATACGCAGTATTTT. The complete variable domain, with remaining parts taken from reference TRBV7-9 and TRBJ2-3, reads DTGVSQNPRHKITKRGQNVTFRCDPISEHNRLYWYRQTLGQGPEFLTYFQNEAQLEKSRLLSDRFSAERPKGSFSTLEIQRTEQGDSAMYLCASSSRPTDTQYFGPGTRLTVL.

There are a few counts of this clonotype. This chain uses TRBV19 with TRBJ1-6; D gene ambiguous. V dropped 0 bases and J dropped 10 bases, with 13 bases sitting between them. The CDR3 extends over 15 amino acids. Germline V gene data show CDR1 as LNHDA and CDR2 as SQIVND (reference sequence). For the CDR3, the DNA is TGTGCCAGTAGTATAGATCGACCTGCCCGATCACCCCTCCACTTT. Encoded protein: CASSIDRPARSPLHF.

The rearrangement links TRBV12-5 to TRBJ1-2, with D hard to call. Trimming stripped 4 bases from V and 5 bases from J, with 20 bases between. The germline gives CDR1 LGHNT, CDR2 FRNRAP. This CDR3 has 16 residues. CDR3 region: CASGSRPSSVMYGYTF. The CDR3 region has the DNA TGTGCTAGTGGTTCGCGTCCTTCATCAGTGATGTATGGCTACACCTTC.

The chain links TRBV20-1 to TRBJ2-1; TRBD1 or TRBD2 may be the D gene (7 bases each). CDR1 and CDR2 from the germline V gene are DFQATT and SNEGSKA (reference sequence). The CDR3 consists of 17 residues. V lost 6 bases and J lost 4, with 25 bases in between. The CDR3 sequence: CSAYELAPRGGYNEQFF. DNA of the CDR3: TGCAGTGCATACGAGCTGGCGCCCAGGGGGGGTTACAATGAGCAGTTCTTC.

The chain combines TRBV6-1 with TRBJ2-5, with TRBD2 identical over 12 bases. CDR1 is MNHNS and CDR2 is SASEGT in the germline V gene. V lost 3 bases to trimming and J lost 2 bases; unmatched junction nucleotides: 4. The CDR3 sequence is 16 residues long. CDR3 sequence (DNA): TGTGCCAGCAGTGATTGGACTAGCGGGACACAAGAGACCCAGTACTTC. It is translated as CASSDWTSGTQETQYF.

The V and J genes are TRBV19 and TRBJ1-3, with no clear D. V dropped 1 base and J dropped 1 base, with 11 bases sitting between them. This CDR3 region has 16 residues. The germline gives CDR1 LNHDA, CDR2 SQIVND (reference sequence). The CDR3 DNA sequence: TGTGCCAGTAGTATAGCCGATACCAGTTCTGGAAACACCATATATTTT. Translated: CASSIADTSSGNTIYF.

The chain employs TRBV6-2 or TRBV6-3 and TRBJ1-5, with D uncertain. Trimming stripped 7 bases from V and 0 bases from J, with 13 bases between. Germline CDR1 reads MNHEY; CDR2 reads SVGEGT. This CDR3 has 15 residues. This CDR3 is CASKYGVCSNQPQHF. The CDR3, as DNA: TGTGCCAGCAAATACGGAGTTTGTAGCAATCAGCCCCAGCATTTT.

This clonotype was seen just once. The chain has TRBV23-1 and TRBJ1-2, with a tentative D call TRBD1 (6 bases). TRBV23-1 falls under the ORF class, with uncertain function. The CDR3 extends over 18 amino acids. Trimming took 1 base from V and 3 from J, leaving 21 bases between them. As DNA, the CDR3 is TGCGCCAGCAGTCAATGCTCATCAGCAGGGGATCCGGACTATGGCTACACCTTC. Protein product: CASSQCSSAGDPDYGYTF.

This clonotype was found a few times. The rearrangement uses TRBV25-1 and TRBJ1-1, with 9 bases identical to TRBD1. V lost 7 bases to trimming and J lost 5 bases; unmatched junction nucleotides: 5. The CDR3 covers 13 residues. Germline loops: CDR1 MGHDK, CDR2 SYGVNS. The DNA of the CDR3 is TGTGCCAGCACTTCGGGACAGGGTACTGAAGCTTTCTTT. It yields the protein CASTSGQGTEAFF.

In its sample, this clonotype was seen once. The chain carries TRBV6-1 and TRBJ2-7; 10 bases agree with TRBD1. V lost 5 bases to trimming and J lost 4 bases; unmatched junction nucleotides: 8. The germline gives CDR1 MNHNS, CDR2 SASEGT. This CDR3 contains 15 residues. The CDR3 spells CASSPGTGVRYEQYF. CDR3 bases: TGTGCCAGCAGTCCAGGGACAGGGGTTCGATACGAGCAGTACTTC.

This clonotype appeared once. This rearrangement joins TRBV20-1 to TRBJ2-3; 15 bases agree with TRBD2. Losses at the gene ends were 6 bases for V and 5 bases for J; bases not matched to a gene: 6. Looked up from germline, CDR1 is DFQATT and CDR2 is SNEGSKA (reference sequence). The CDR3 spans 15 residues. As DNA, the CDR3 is TGCAGTGCGAGGACTAGCGGGGGGGCAAGAGATACGCAGTATTTT. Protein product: CSARTSGGARDTQYF.

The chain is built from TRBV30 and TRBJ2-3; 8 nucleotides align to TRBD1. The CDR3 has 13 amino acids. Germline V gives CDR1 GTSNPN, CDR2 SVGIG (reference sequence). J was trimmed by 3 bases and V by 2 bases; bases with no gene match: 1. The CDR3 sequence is CAWSNRGTDTQYF. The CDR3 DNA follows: TGTGCCTGGAGTAACAGGGGGACAGATACGCAGTATTTT.

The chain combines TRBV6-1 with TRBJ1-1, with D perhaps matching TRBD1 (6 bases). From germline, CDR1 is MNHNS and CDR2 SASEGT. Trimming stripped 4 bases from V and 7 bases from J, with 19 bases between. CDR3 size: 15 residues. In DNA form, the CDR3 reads TGTGCCAGCAGTGCGAACAGGGCCCCTCGGGGTGAAGCTTTCTTT. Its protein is CASSANRAPRGEAFF.

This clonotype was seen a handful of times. As DNA, the CDR3 is TGTGCCAGCAGTCCACCAGGGGTTTGGGGCCTCTATGGCTACACCTTC. As protein: CASSPPGVWGLYGYTF. The gene calls are TRBV6-2 or TRBV6-3 and TRBJ1-2; maybe TRBD1 (6 bases). The germline CDR1 and CDR2 sequences are MNHEY and SVGEGT. Deletions cut 5 bases from V and 4 bases from J, with 20 bases between. The CDR3 is 16 residues long.

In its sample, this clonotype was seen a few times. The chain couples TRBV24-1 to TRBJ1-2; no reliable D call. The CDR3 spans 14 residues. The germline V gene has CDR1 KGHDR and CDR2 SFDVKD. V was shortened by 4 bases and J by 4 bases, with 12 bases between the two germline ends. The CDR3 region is CATSDETRAYGYTF. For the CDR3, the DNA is TGTGCCACCAGTGACGAGACAAGGGCCTATGGCTACACCTTC.

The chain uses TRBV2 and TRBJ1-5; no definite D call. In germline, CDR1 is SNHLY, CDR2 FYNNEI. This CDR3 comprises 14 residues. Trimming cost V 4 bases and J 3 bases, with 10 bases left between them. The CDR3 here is CASSVSGDNQPQHF. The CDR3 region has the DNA TGTGCCAGCAGTGTATCCGGGGACAATCAGCCCCAGCATTTT.

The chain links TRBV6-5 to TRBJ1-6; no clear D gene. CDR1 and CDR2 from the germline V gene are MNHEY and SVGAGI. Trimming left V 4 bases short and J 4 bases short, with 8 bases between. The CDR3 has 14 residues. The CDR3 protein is CASSSSQYNSPLHF. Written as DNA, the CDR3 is TGTGCCAGCAGTTCGTCCCAGTATAATTCACCCCTCCACTTT.

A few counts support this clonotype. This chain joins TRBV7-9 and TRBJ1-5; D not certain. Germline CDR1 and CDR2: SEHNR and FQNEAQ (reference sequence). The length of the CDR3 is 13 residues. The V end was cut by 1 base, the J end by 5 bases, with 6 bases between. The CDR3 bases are TGTGCCAGCAGCTTAGGGGCAGATCAGCCCCAGCATTTT. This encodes CASSLGADQPQHF.

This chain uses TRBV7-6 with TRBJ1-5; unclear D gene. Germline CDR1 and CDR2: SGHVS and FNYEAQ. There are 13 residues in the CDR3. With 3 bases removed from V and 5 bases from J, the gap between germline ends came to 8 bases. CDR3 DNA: TGTGCCAGCAGCTTGGGTGTTCATCAGCCCCAGCATTTT. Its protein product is CASSLGVHQPQHF. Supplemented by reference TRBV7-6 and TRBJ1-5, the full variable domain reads GAGVSQSPRYKVTKRGQDVALRCDPISGHVSLYWYRQALGQGPEFLTYFNYEAQQDKSGLPNDRFSAERPEGSISTLTIQRTEQRDSAMYRCASSLGVHQPQHFGDGTRLSIL.

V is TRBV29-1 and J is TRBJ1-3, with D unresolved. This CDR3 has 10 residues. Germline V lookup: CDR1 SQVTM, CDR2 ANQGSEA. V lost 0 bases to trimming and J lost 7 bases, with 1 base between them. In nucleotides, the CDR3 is TGCAGCGTTGAAGAGAACACCATATATTTT. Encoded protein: CSVEENTIYF.

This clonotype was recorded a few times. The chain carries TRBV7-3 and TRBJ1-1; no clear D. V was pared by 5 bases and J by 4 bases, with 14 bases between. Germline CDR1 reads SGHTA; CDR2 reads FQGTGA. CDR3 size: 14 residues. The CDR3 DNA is TGTGCCAGCAGCGAAACTTCAGAGAGCACTGAAGCTTTCTTT. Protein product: CASSETSESTEAFF.